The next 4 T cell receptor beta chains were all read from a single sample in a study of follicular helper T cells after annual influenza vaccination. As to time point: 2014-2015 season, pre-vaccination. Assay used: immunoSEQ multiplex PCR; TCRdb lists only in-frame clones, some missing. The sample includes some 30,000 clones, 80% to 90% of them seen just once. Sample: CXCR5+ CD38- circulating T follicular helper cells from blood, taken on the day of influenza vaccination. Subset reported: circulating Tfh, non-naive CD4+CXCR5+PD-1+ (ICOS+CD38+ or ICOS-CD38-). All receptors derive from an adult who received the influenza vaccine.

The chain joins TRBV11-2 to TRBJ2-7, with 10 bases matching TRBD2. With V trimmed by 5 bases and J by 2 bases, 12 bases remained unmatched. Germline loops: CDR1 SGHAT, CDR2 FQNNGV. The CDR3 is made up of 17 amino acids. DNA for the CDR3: TGTGCCAGCAGCCGAGGGGTAGCGGGAGGAGGGACCTACGAGCAGTACTTC. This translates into CASSRGVAGGGTYEQYF.

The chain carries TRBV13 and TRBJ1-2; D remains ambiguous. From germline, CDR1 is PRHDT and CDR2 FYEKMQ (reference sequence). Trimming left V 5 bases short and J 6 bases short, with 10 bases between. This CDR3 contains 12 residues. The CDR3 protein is CASSANRDGYTF. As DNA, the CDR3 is TGTGCCAGCAGCGCGAACAGAGATGGCTACACCTTC.

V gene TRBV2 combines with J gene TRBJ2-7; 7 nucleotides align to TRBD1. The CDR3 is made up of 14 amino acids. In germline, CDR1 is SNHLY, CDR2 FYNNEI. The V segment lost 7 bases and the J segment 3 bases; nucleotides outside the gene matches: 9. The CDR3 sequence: CASTLPQGVYEQYF. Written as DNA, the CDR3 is TGTGCCAGCACTCTACCCCAGGGGGTCTACGAGCAGTACTTC.

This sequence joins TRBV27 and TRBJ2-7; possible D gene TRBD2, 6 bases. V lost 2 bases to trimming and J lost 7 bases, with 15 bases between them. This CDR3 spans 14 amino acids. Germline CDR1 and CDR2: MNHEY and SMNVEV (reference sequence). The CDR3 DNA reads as TGTGCCAGCAGTTTAAATCAGGGACTGGATGAGCAGTACTTC. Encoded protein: CASSLNQGLDEQYF.